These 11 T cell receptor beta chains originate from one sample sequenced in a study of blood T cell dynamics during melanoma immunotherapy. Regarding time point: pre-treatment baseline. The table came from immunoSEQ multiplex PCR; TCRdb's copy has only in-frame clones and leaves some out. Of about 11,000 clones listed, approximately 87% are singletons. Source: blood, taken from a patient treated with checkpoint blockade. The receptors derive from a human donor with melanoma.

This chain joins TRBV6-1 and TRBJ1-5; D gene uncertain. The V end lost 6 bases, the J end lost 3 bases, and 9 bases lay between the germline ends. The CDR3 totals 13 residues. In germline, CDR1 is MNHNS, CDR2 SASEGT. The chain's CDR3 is CASRVQINQPQHF. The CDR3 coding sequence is TGTGCCAGCAGGGTACAAATCAATCAGCCCCAGCATTTT.

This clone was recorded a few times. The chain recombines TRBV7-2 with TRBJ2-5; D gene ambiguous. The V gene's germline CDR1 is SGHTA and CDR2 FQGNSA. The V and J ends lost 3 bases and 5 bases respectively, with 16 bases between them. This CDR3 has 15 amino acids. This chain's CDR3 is CASSFTSQGSETQYF. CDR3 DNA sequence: TGTGCCAGCAGCTTTACAAGCCAAGGATCGGAGACCCAGTACTTC.

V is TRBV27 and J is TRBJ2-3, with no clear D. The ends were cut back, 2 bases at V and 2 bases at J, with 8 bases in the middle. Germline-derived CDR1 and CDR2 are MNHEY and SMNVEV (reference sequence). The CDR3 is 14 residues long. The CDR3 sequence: CASSLGTATDTQYF. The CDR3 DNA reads TGTGCCAGCAGTTTAGGAACCGCCACAGATACGCAGTATTTT.

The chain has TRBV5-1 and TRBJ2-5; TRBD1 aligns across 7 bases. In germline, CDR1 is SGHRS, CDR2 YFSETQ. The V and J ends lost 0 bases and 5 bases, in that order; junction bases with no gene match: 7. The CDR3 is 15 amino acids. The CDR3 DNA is TGCGCCAGCAGCTTGGTGGTCGCCAGGGGGGAGACCCAGTACTTC. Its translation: CASSLVVARGETQYF.

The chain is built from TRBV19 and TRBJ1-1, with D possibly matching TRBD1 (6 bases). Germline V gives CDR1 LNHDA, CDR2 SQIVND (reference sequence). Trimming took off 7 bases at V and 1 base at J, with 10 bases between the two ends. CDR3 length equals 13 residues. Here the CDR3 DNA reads TGTGCCAGTACCGACAGGAGGAACACTGAAGCTTTCTTT. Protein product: CASTDRRNTEAFF.

The CDR3 is CAISESVGTDTQYF. The CDR3 DNA is TGTGCCATCAGTGAGTCCGTTGGCACAGATACGCAGTATTTT. V gene TRBV10-3 combines with J gene TRBJ2-3; D is uncertain. Germline loops: CDR1 ENHRY, CDR2 SYGVKD. The germline V and J ends were trimmed by 0 bases and 1 base, with 5 bases remaining between them. The CDR3 has 14 residues.

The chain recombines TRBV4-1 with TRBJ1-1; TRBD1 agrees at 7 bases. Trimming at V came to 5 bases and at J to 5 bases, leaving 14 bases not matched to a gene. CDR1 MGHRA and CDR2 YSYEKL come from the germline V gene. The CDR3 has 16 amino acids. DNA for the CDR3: TGCGCCAGCAGCGAGATGGGCGTGACAGGGAGGACTGAAGCTTTCTTT. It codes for CASSEMGVTGRTEAFF.

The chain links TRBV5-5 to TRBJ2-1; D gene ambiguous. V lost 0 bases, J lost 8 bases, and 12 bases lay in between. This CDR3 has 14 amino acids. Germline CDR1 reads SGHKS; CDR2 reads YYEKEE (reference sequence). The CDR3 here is CASSLGGGVDEQFF. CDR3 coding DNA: TGTGCCAGCAGCTTGGGCGGTGGGGTCGATGAGCAGTTCTTC.

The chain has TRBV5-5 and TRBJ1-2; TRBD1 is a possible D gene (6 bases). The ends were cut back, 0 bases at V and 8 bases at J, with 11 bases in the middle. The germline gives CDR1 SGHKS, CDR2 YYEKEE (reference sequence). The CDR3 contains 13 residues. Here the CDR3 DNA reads TGTGCCAGCAGCTTGGGCGGGGGCGGAGGCTACACCTTC. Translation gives CASSLGGGGGYTF.

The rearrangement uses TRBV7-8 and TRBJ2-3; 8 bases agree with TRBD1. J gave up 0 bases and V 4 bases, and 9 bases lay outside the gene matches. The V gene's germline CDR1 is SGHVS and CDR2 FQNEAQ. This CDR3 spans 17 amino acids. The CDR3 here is CASSSYRDRQSTDTQYF. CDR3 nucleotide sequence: TGTGCCAGCAGCTCCTACCGGGACAGGCAAAGCACAGATACGCAGTATTTT.

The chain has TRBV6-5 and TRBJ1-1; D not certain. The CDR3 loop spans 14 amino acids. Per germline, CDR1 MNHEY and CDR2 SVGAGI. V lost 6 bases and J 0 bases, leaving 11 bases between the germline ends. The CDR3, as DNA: TGTGCCAGCAGCGCACGGCTGATGAACACTGAAGCTTTCTTT. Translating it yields CASSARLMNTEAFF.